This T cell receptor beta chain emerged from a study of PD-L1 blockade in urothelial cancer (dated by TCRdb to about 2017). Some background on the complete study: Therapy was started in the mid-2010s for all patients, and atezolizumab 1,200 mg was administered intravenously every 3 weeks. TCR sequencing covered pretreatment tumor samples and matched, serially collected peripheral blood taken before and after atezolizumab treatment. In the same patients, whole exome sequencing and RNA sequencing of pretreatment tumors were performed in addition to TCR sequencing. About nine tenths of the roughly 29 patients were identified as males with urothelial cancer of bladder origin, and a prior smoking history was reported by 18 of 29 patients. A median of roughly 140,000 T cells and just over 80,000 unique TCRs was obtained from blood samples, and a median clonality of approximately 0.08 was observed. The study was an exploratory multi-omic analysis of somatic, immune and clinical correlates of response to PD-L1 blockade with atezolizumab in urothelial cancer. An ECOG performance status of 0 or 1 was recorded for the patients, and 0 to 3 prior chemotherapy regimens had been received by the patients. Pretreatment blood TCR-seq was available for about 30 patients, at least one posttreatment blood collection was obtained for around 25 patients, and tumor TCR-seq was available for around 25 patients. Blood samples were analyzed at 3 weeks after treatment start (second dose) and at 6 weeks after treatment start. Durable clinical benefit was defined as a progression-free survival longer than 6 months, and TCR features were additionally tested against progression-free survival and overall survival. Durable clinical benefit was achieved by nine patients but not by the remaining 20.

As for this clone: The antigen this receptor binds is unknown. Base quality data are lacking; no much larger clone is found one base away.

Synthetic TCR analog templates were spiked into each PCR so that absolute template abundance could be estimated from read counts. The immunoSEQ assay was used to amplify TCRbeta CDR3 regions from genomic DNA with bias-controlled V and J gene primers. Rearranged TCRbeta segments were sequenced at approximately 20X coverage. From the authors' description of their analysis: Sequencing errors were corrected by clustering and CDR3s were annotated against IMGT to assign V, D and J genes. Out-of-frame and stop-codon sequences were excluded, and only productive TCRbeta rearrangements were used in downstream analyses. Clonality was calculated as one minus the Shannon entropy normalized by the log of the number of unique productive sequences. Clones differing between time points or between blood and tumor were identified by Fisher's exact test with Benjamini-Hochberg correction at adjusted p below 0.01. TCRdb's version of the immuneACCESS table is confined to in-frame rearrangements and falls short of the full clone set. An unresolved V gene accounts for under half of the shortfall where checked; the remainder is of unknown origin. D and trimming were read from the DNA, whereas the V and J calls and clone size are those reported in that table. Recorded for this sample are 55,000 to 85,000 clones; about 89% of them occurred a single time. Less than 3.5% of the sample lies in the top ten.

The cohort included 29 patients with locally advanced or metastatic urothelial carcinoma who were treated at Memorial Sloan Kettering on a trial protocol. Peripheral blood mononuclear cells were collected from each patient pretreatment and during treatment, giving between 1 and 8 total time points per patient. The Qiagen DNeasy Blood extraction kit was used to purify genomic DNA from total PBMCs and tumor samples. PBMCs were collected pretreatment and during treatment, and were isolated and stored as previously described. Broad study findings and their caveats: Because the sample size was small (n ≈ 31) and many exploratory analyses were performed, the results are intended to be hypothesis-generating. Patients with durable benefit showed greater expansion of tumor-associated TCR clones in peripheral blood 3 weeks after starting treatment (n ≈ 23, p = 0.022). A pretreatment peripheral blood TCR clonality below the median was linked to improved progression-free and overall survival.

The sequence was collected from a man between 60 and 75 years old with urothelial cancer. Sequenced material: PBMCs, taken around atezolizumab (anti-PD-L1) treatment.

For the CDR3, the sequence is CASSKGLAGNEQFF. The DNA sequence is given as TGTGCCAGCAGCAAGGGACTAGCGGGAAATGAGCAGTTCTTC. The receptor chain draws on TRBV5-8 and TRBJ2-1; TRBD2 fits 13 bases in the junction. From the cysteine up to the phenylalanine, the CDR3 has a length of 14 residues. The kept DNA is CDR3 alone, 42 bases in frame from the first base. The germline V gene provides CDR1 SGHTS and CDR2 YDEGEE. From V the trimming removes 4 bases and from J it removes 7 bases, while the gene matches leave 2 bases of the junction unaccounted for.